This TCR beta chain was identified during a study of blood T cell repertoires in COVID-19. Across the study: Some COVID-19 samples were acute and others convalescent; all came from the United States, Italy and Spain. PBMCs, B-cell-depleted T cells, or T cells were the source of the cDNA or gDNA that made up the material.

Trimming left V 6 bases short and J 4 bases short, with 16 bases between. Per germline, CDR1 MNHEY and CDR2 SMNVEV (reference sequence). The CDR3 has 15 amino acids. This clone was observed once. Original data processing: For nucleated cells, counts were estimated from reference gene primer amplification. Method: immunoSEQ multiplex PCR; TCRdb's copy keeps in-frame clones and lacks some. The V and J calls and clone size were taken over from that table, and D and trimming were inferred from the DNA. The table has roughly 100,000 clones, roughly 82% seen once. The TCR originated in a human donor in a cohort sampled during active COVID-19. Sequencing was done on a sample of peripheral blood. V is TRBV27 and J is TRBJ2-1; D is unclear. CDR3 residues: CASSPPPRRYNEQFF. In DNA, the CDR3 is TGTGCCAGCAGCCCACCCCCCCGGCGGTACAATGAGCAGTTCTTC.